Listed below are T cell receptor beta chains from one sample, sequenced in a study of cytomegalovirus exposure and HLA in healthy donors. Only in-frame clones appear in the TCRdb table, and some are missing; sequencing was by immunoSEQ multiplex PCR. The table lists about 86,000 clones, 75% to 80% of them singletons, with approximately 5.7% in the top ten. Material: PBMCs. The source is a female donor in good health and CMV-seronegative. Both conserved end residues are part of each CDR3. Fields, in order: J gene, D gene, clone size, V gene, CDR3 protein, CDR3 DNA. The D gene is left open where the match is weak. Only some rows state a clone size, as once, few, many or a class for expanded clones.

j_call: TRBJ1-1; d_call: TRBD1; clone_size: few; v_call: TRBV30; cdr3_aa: CAWSGTGGAGNTEAFF; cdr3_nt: TGTGCCTGGAGTGGTACAGGGGGAGCGGGGAACACTGAAGCTTTCTTT
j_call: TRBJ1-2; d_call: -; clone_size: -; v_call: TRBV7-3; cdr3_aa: CASSFPGAYGYTF; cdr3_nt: TGTGCCAGCAGCTTCCCAGGGGCGTATGGCTACACCTTC
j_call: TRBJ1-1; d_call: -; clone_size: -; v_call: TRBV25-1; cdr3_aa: CASSEYSGGINTEAFF; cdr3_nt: TGTGCCAGCAGTGAATATAGCGGGGGGATAAACACTGAAGCTTTCTTT
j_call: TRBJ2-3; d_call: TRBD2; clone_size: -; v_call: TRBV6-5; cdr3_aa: CASSWASGGLGDTQYF; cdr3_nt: TGTGCCAGCAGTTGGGCTAGCGGGGGTCTCGGAGATACGCAGTATTTT
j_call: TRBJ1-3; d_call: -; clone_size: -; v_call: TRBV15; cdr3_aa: CATSRDPGGGGRGNTIYF; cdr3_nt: TGTGCCACCAGCAGAGACCCCGGGGGCGGGGGGCGAGGAAACACCATATATTTT
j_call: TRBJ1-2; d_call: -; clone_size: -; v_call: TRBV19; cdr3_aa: CASTPGTQGRYGYTF; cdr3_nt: TGTGCCAGTACCCCCGGGACACAAGGACGCTATGGCTACACCTTC
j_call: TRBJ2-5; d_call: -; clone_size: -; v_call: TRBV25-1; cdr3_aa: CASGHSGTQETQYF; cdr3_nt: TGTGCCAGCGGCCACAGTGGCACCCAAGAGACCCAGTACTTC
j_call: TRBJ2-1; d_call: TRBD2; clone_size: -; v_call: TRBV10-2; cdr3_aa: CASSRSLATRYNEQFF; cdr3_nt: TGCGCCAGCTCGCGCTCACTAGCGACCAGGTACAATGAGCAGTTCTTC
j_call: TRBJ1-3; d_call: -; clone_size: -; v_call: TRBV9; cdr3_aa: CASSVGGRHSGNTIYF; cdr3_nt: TGTGCCAGCAGCGTAGGGGGCAGACATTCTGGAAACACCATATATTTT
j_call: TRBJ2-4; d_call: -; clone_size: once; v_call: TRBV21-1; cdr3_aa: CASSKDTRGIKNIQYF; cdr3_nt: TGTGCCAGCAGCAAAGATACCAGGGGAATCAAAAACATTCAGTACTTC
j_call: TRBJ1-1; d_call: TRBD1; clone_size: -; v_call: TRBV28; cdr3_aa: CASSPPTGTGGNTEAFF; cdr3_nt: TGTGCCAGCAGCCCCCCGACCGGGACAGGGGGCAACACTGAAGCTTTCTTT
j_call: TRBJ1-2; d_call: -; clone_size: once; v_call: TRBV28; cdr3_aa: CASSLMRGLGYTF; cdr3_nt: TGTGCCAGCAGTTTGATGCGGGGGCTCGGCTACACCTTC
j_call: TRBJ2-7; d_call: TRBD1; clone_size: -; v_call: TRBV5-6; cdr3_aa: CASSNGQAYEQYF; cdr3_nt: TGTGCCAGCAGCAACGGACAGGCCTACGAGCAGTACTTC
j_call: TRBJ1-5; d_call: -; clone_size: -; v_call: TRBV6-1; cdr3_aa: CASSESFDNLGNQPQHF; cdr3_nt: TGTGCCAGCAGTGAATCCTTCGACAATTTGGGCAATCAGCCCCAGCATTTT
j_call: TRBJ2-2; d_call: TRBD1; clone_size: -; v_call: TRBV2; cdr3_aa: CASSGQGEWAGELFF; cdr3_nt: TGTGCCAGCAGTGGTCAGGGGGAATGGGCCGGGGAGCTGTTTTTT
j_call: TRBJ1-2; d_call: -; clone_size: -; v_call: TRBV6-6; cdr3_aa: CASTRQQRYGYTF; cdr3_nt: TGTGCCAGCACCCGACAGCAACGTTATGGCTACACCTTC
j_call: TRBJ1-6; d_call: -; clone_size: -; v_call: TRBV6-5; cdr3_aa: CASKPRVNNSPLHF; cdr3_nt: TGTGCCAGCAAACCCAGGGTGAATAATTCACCCCTCCACTTT
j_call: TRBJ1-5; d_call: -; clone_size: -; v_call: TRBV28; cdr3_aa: CASTIQVFGQPQHF; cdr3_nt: TGTGCCAGCACCATCCAGGTATTTGGTCAGCCCCAGCATTTT
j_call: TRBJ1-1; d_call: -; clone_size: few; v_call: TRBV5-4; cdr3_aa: CASSFFGGTEAFF; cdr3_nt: TGTGCCAGCAGCTTTTTCGGCGGCACTGAAGCTTTCTTT
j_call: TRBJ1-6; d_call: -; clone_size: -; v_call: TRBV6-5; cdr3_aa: CASSDTVGNSPLHF; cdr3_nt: TGTGCCAGCAGTGATACGGTTGGTAATTCACCCCTCCACTTT
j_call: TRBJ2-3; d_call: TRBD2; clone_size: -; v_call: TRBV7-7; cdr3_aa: CASSLAGTSGDTQYF; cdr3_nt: TGTGCTAGCAGCCTCGCTGGGACTAGTGGTGATACGCAGTATTTT
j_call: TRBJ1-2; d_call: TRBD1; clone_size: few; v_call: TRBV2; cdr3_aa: CASRQGTDGYTF; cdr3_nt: TGTGCCAGCAGACAGGGGACGGATGGCTACACCTTC